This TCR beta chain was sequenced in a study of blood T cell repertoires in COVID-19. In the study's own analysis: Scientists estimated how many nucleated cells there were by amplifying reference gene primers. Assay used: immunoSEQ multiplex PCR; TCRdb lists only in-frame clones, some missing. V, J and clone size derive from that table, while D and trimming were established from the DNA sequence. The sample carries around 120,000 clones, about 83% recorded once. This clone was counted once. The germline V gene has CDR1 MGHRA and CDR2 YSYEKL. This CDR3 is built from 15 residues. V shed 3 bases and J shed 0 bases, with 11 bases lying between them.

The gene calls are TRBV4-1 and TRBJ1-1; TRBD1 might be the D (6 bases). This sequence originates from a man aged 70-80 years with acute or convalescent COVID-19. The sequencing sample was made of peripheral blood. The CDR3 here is CASSQVQGMNTEAFF. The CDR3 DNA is TGCGCCAGCAGCCAGGTACAGGGCATGAACACTGAAGCTTTCTTT.